This T cell receptor beta chain was recorded in a study of cytomegalovirus exposure and HLA in healthy donors. Findings and caveats of the study: There were some public TCRs occurring in many donors, but most TCR sequences were rare. There were reportedly fewer N-insertions in an Asian-associated ancestry cluster than the approximately 700-donor mean, in a later analysis.

To note about this clone: Its antigen remains unknown.

These donors, healthy bone marrow donors, were studied. PCR involved 60 Vbeta and 13 Jbeta primers. This table comes from immunoSEQ multiplex PCR, and its TCRdb copy is limited to in-frame clones, with some not included. The sample yields about 51,000 clones, about 81% seen once. Germline CDR1 is MGHRA and CDR2 is YSYEKL. J lost 6 bases, V lost 6 bases, and 13 bases had no gene match. The CDR3 loop spans 15 amino acids. The receptor's source is a boy younger than 18 in good health and CMV-seropositive. Material: PBMCs. The genes are TRBV4-1 and TRBJ1-2, with TRBD1 matching 7 bases. Here the CDR3 DNA reads TGCGCCAGCAGTCCGCCGGGACAGAAATTGAATGGCTACACCTTC. It codes for CASSPPGQKLNGYTF.